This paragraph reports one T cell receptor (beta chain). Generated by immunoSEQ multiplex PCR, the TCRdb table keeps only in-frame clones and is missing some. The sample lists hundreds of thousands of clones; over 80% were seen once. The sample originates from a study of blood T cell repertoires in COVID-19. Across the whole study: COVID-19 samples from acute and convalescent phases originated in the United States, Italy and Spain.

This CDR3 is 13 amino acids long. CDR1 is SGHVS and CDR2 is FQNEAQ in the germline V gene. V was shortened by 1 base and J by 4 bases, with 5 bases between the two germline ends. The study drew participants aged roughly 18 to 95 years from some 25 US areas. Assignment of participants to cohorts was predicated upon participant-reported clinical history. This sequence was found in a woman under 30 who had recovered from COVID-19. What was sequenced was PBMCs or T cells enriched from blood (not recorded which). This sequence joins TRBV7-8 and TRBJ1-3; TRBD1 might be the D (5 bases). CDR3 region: CASSLDRGNTIYF. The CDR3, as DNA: TGTGCCAGCAGCTTAGACAGGGGAAACACCATATATTTT.